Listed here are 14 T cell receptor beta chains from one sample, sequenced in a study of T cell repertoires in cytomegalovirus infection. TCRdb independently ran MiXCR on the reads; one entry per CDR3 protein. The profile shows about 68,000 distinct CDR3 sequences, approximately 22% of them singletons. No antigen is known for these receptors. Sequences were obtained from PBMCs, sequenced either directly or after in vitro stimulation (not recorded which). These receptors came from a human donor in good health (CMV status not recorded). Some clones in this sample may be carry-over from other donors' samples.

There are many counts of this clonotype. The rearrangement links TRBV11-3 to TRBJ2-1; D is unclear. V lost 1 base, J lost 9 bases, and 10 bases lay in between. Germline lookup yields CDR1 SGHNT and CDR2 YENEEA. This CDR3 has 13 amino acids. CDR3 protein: CASSLGLDSEQFF. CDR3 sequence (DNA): TGTGCCAGCAGCTTAGGGTTGGATAGTGAGCAGTTCTTC.

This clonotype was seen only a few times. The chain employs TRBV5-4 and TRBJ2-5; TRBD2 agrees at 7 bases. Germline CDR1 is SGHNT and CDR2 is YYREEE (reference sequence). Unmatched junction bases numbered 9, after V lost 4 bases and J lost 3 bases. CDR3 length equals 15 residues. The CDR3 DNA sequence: TGTGCCAGCAGCCGGACTACCGCGGGGGAAGAGACCCAGTACTTC. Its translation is CASSRTTAGEETQYF.

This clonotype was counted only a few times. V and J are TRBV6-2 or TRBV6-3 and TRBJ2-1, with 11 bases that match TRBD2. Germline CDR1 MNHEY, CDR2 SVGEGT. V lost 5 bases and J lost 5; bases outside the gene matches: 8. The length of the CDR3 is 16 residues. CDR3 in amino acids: CASSRPSGRSHNEQFF. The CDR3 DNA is TGTGCCAGCAGTCGCCCTAGCGGGAGGAGCCACAATGAGCAGTTCTTC.

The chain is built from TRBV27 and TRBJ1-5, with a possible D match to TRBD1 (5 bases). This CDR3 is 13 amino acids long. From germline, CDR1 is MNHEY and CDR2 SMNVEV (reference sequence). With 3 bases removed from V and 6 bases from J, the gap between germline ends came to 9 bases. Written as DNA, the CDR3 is TGTGCCAGCAGTTTGCAGGGCCCTCAGCCCCAGCATTTT. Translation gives CASSLQGPQPQHF.

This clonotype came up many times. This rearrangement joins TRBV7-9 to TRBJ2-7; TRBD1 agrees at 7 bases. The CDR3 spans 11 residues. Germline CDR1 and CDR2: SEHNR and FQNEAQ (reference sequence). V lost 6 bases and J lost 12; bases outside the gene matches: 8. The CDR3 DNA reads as TGTGCCAGCAGTCTGACAGGGTCCCTGTACTTC. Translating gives CASSLTGSLYF.

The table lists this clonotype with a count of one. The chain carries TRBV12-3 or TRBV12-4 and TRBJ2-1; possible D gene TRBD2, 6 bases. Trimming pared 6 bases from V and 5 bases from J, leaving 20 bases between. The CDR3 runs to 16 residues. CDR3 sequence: CASRPTLAPINNEQFF. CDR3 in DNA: TGTGCCAGCAGACCAACCCTAGCGCCTATTAACAATGAGCAGTTCTTC.

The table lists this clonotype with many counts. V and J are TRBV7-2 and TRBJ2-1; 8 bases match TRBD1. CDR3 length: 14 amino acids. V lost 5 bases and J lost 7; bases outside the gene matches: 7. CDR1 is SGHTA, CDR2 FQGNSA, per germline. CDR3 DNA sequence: TGTGCCAGCAGCAAAGGACAGGGCTTTAATGAGCAGTTCTTC. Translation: CASSKGQGFNEQFF.

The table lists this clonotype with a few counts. CDR3 protein: CASSWGSGSYEQYF. The CDR3 DNA is TGTGCCAGCAGCTGGGGTAGCGGCTCCTACGAGCAGTACTTC. This sequence joins TRBV5-4 and TRBJ2-7; D may be TRBD2 (6 bases). In germline, CDR1 is SGHNT, CDR2 YYREEE (reference sequence). V dropped 3 bases and J dropped 0 bases, with 10 bases sitting between them. CDR3 length: 14 amino acids.

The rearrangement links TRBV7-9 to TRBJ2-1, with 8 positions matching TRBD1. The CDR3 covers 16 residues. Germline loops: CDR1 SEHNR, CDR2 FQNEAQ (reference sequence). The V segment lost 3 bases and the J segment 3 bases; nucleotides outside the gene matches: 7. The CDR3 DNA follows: TGTGCCAGCAGCTTCAGCAGGGGGCCTAACTACAATGAGCAGTTCTTC. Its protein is CASSFSRGPNYNEQFF. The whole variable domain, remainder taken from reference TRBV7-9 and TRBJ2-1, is DTGVSQNPRHKITKRGQNVTFRCDPISEHNRLYWYRQTLGQGPEFLTYFQNEAQLEKSRLLSDRFSAERPKGSFSTLEIQRTEQGDSAMYLCASSFSRGPNYNEQFFGPGTRLTVL.

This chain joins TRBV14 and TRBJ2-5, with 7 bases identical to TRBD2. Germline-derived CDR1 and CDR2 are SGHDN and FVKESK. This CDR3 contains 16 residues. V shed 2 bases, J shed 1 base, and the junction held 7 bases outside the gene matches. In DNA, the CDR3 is TGTGCCAGCAGCCAAACACTAGCGCCTCCCCAAGAGACCCAGTACTTC. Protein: CASSQTLAPPQETQYF.

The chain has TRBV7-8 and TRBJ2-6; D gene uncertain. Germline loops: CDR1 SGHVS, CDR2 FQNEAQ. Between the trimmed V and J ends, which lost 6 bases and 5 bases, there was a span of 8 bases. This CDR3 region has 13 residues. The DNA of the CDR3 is TGTGCCAGCAGTACCGGTCGGGCCAACGTCCTGACTTTC. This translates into CASSTGRANVLTF. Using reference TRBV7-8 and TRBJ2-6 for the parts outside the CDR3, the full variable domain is GAGVSQSPRYKVAKRGQDVALRCDPISGHVSLFWYQQALGQGPEFLTYFQNEAQLDKSGLPSDRFFAERPEGSVSTLKIQRTQQEDSAVYLCASSTGRANVLTFGAGSRLTVL.

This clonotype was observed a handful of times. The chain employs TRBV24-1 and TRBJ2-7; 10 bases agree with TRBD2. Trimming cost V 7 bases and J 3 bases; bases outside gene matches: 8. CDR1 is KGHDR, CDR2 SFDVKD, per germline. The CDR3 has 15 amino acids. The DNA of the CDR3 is TGTGCCACCAGCTCGCCTCTAGCGGGAGTCTACGAGCAGTACTTC. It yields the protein CATSSPLAGVYEQYF.

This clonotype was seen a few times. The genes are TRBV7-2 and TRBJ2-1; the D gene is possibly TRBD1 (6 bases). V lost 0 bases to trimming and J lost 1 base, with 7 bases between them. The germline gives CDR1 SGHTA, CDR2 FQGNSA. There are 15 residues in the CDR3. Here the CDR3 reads CASSLARGSYNEQFF. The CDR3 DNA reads TGTGCCAGCAGCTTAGCCAGGGGTTCCTACAATGAGCAGTTCTTC.

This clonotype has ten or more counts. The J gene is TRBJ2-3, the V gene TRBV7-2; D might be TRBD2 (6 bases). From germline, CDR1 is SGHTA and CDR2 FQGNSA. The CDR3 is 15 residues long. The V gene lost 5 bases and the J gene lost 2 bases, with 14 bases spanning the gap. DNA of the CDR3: TGTGCCAGCAGCGGCGGGGACTCGTTCACAGATACGCAGTATTTT. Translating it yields CASSGGDSFTDTQYF.